This TCR beta chain was documented in a study of monozygotic twins with inflammatory bowel disease. General study points: Some repertoire variability may stem from patients' differing immunosuppressive treatments. Similarity of repertoires did not differ between concordant and discordant twins, possibly from limited power.

Germline V lookup: CDR1 SGHVS, CDR2 FNYEAQ. This CDR3 comprises 16 residues. Concerning this clonotype: Its antigen is unidentified.

The RNA usage for each TCR library was roughly 4,000 ng of total RNA. Molecular identifiers with 6-nucleotide sample barcodes were added during cDNA synthesis via template switching. TCRdb reprocessed the 5' RACE reads, keeping one entry per CDR3 protein, no DNA. The clone table shows some 450,000 distinct CDR3 sequences, with the ten largest holding 2.4%. Specimen: blood. This receptor was obtained from a human donor with ulcerative colitis or Crohn's disease, or a healthy co-twin of an affected twin (not recorded which). V is TRBV7-6 and J is TRBJ2-5; lacking DNA, the TRBD2 call made by TCRdb goes unchecked. CDR3: CASSLVVAGREETQYF.